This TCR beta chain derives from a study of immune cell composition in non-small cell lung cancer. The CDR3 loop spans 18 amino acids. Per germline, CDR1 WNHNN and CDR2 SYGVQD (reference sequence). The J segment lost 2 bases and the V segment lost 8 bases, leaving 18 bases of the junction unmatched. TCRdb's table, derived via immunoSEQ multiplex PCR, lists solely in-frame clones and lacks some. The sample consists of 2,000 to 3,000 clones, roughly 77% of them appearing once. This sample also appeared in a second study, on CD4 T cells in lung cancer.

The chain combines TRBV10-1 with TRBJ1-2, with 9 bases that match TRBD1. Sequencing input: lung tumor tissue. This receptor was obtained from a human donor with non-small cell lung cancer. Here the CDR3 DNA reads TGCGCCAGCCCCGAAACTCTTGAGTGGGACAGGGAGAACTATGGCTACACCTTC. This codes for CASPETLEWDRENYGYTF.